The 2 T cell receptor beta chains in this list originate from one sample, sequenced in a study of response to subunit inactivated influenza vaccine. In TCRdb, the RT-PCR reads were re-called with MiXCR into one record per CDR3 protein. The repertoire holds some 190,000 distinct CDR3 sequences, around an eighth seen once, with roughly 24% in the top ten. Source: CD8+ T cells sorted from PBMCs, taken less than 6 days after vaccination. The receptors shown here come from a man aged 50 to 60 who received an inactivated influenza vaccine.

In this sample, this clonotype turned up a few times. The rearrangement joins TRBV10-3 to TRBJ1-2; TRBD1 matches 10 bases. V shed 0 bases, J shed 3 bases, and the junction held 4 bases outside the gene matches. The CDR3 runs 16 residues. Germline lookup yields CDR1 ENHRY and CDR2 SYGVKD. The DNA for the CDR3 is TGTGCCATCAGTGAGTCCGGACAGGGGGAGGACTATGGCTACACCTTC. This gives the protein CAISESGQGEDYGYTF.

J is TRBJ2-2 and V is TRBV7-8; the D is unclear. This CDR3 has 16 amino acids. Trimming removed 5 bases at V and 5 bases at J, with 18 bases between. Germline V gene sequence: CDR1 SGHVS, CDR2 FQNEAQ. CDR3 sequence: CASSPRRVGSTGELFF. The CDR3 DNA follows: TGTGCCAGCAGCCCCCGTAGGGTAGGGTCAACCGGGGAGCTGTTTTTT.